Reported below is one TCR beta chain. This sample is part of a study of naive and memory T cell subsets. An equimolar mix of two oligonucleotides served as the beta constant-region primer for TRBC1 and TRBC2. In TCRdb, the UMI-ligation and nested PCR reads were re-called with MiXCR into one record per CDR3 protein. The sample holds roughly 140,000 distinct CDR3 sequences, 15% to 20% seen once. Trimming left V 7 bases short and J 4 bases short, with 16 bases between. The CDR3 loop spans 13 amino acids. Germline CDR1 and CDR2: SQVTM and ANQGSEA. This clonotype was sampled from a human donor in good health. What was sequenced was naive CD4+ T cells from blood. The chain is built from TRBV29-1 and TRBJ1-2; D may be TRBD1 (5 bases). The CDR3 nucleotides read TGCAGCGCCGACATGGGGCGCACCTATGGCTACACCTTC. Its protein product is CSADMGRTYGYTF.